This T cell receptor (beta chain) was captured in a study of T cell responses to AZD1222 COVID-19 vaccine. The V end lost 1 base, the J end lost 4 bases, and 11 bases lay between the germline ends. The CDR3 spans 15 residues. Germline V lookup: CDR1 SGHRS, CDR2 YFSETQ. TCRdb keeps only in-frame clones here, not all; method: immunoSEQ multiplex PCR. Of roughly 120,000 clones in the sample, 94% were seen once. The rearrangement links TRBV5-1 to TRBJ1-4; no clear D. The receptor comes from an adult who received the AZD1222 COVID-19 vaccine. The sample here was peripheral blood, taken 28 days after the second AZD1222 dose. Here the CDR3 reads CASSLWQANNEKLFF. The CDR3 nucleotides are TGCGCCAGCAGCTTGTGGCAAGCCAATAATGAAAAACTGTTTTTT. The whole variable domain, filled in from reference TRBV5-1 and TRBJ1-4, reads KAGVTQTPRYLIKTRGQQVTLSCSPISGHRSVSWYQQTPGQGLQFLFEYFSETQRNKGNFPGRFSGRQFSNSRSEMNVSTLELGDSALYLCASSLWQANNEKLFFGSGTQLSVL.